Each of the 25 T cell receptor beta chains below was sequenced from the same sample in a study of vaccination effects on CD4 cells after COVID-19. Using viral peptide pools, the ViraFEST assay grew out antigen-specific CD4+ T cells prior to sequencing. Having been cultured for 10 days, the cells underwent CD4+ T cell isolation. Nobody among the vaccine recipients had prior SARS-CoV-2 infection (nucleocapsid antibodies were negative). Their antigen targets remain unknown. Some clones are missing from TCRdb's copy, which holds only in-frame ones; the method was immunoSEQ multiplex PCR. The sample has around 66,000 clones, approximately 75% seen once. Material: CD4+ T cells from PBMCs cultured with HCoV-OC43 spike peptides, obtained before COVID-19 vaccination. This sample's subset: HCoV-OC43 spike overlapping peptide pool stimulation. Source of these receptors: a human donor who received a COVID-19 vaccine.

This clone occurred a few times. The V call is TRBV2, the J call TRBJ2-1; a weak D match, TRBD1 (5 bases). CDR1 SNHLY and CDR2 FYNNEI come from the germline V gene. V was cut by 3 bases and J by 1 base, with 10 bases left in between. The CDR3 runs to 15 residues. This chain's CDR3 is CASSDRQGSYNEQFF. The CDR3 region has the DNA TGTGCCAGCAGTGATAGGCAGGGATCCTACAATGAGCAGTTCTTC.

V gene TRBV7-2 combines with J gene TRBJ2-1; D might be TRBD1 (6 bases). CDR1 is SGHTA, CDR2 FQGNSA, per germline. V was clipped by 0 bases and J by 7 bases, with 7 bases between them. The CDR3 is made up of 13 amino acids. The CDR3, as DNA: TGTGCCAGCAGCTTAGCCAGGGGAAATGAGCAGTTCTTC. It codes for CASSLARGNEQFF.

The V gene is TRBV14, the J gene TRBJ2-5, with TRBD1 matching over 9 bases. The CDR3 sequence is 16 residues long. Germline-derived CDR1 and CDR2 are SGHDN and FVKESK. Trimming at V came to 4 bases and at J to 2 bases, leaving 8 bases not matched to a gene. The CDR3 sequence is CASSPYLGQGQETQYF. Written as DNA, the CDR3 is TGTGCCAGCAGCCCCTACCTAGGACAGGGGCAAGAGACCCAGTACTTC.

This chain connects TRBV7-8 to TRBJ1-2, with 10 bases aligning to TRBD1. This CDR3 is built from 16 residues. J gave up 8 bases and V 7 bases, and 16 bases lay outside the gene matches. Germline CDR1 SGHVS, CDR2 FQNEAQ. The CDR3 DNA reads TGTGCCAGCATCCCCAACCGGGACAGGGGCACTAGGGGCTACACCTTC. The encoded protein is CASIPNRDRGTRGYTF.

The V call is TRBV2, the J call TRBJ2-3; 7 bases match TRBD2. This CDR3 has 14 residues. The ends lost 6 bases at V and 0 bases at J; junction bases unmatched: 3. Germline values: CDR1 SNHLY, CDR2 FYNNEI. DNA for the CDR3: TGTGCCAGCAGCCCGGGACTAAGCACAGATACGCAGTATTTT. This translates into CASSPGLSTDTQYF.

The chain employs TRBV10-2 and TRBJ2-1; D may match TRBD1 or TRBD2 (5 bases each). Germline V gene sequence: CDR1 WSHSY, CDR2 SAAADI. The CDR3 spans 13 residues. With 7 bases removed from V and 5 bases from J, the gap between germline ends came to 12 bases. The CDR3 reads CASKTGGNNEQFF. CDR3 DNA: TGCGCCAGCAAAACTGGGGGTAACAATGAGCAGTTCTTC.

This clone was counted between two and nine times. J is TRBJ1-4 and V is TRBV4-1; D is unresolved. Germline V lookup: CDR1 MGHRA, CDR2 YSYEKL. The CDR3 spans 14 residues. V lost 2 bases, J lost 8 bases, and 12 bases lay in between. The CDR3 region is CASSQPGKGEKLFF. The CDR3 nucleotides read TGCGCCAGCAGCCAACCGGGGAAAGGGGAAAAACTGTTTTTT.

This chain uses TRBV27 with TRBJ1-5; TRBD1 might be the D (5 bases). Per germline, CDR1 MNHEY and CDR2 SMNVEV (reference sequence). Trimming shortened V by 4 bases and J by 3 bases, and 10 bases separated the two germline ends. The CDR3 sequence is 14 residues long. This CDR3 is CASSSWGDNQPQHF. For the CDR3, the DNA is TGTGCCAGCAGTTCCTGGGGGGACAATCAGCCCCAGCATTTT.

The gene calls are TRBV5-1 and TRBJ2-2; D tentatively reads TRBD1 or TRBD2 (5 bases each). The CDR3 spans 15 residues. Germline loops: CDR1 SGHRS, CDR2 YFSETQ. With 1 base removed from V and 2 bases from J, the gap between germline ends came to 9 bases. The CDR3 here is CASSLTGDNTGELFF. The CDR3 nucleotides are TGCGCCAGCAGCTTGACCGGGGACAACACCGGGGAGCTGTTTTTT.

The rearrangement links TRBV20-1 to TRBJ1-2, with D perhaps TRBD1 (5 bases). The CDR3 sequence is 12 residues long. The V end lost 3 bases, the J end lost 4 bases, and 9 bases lay between the germline ends. Germline lookup yields CDR1 DFQATT and CDR2 SNEGSKA (reference sequence). The CDR3 loop is CSASKGPYGYTF. The DNA for the CDR3 is TGCAGTGCTAGTAAGGGGCCCTATGGCTACACCTTC.

This chain connects TRBV10-3 to TRBJ1-2; D ambiguous. Trimming stripped 10 bases from V and 3 bases from J, with 12 bases between. The CDR3 consists of 12 residues. CDR1 ENHRY and CDR2 SYGVKD come from the germline V gene. CDR3 residues: CATRAVDYGYTF. The CDR3 bases are TGTGCCACCCGAGCGGTCGACTATGGCTACACCTTC.

The chain is built from TRBV6-5 and TRBJ1-1; weak D call: TRBD1 (6 bases). The germline V and J ends were trimmed by 6 bases and 3 bases, with 14 bases remaining between them. CDR3 length: 14 amino acids. Germline assignment: CDR1 MNHEY and CDR2 SVGAGI. The CDR3 nucleotides read TGTGCCAGCAGCCAGCTGACAGGTCACACTGAAGCTTTCTTT. This translates into CASSQLTGHTEAFF.

This clone was counted a few times. The chain recombines TRBV5-1 with TRBJ1-1; TRBD1 is a possible D gene (6 bases). Trimming took off 1 base at V and 1 base at J, with 8 bases between the two ends. Germline-derived CDR1 and CDR2 are SGHRS and YFSETQ. The CDR3 length is 14 residues. The chain's CDR3 is CASSLSGENTEAFF. In nucleotides, the CDR3 is TGCGCCAGCAGCTTGTCAGGGGAGAACACTGAAGCTTTCTTT.

The chain links TRBV6-5 to TRBJ2-3; no clear D. The CDR3 consists of 14 residues. V lost 6 bases, J lost 4 bases, and 14 bases lay in between. From germline, CDR1 is MNHEY and CDR2 SVGAGI. The CDR3 region has the DNA TGTGCCAGCAGACCCCTTCTTAACGCAGATACGCAGTATTTT. Amino acids: CASRPLLNADTQYF.

The chain recombines TRBV30 with TRBJ2-5; D remains unclear. The CDR3 is 13 residues long. V lost 3 bases to trimming and J lost 5 bases, with 13 bases between them. Germline-derived CDR1 and CDR2 are GTSNPN and SVGIG (reference sequence). The CDR3 here is CAWRKDLQETQYF. The CDR3 DNA reads as TGTGCCTGGAGGAAGGATTTACAGGAGACCCAGTACTTC.

The rearrangement joins TRBV18 to TRBJ2-1; D is undetermined. V lost 6 bases and J 0 bases, leaving 9 bases between the germline ends. Germline lookup yields CDR1 KGHSH and CDR2 LQKENI. This CDR3 region has 14 residues. This CDR3 reads CASSVRDSYNEQFF. CDR3 DNA sequence: TGTGCCAGCTCGGTAAGGGACTCCTACAATGAGCAGTTCTTC.

The chain links TRBV5-1 to TRBJ1-6, with D tentatively TRBD1 (6 bases). Trimming stripped 4 bases from V and 2 bases from J, with 19 bases between. This CDR3 comprises 18 residues. The germline CDR1 and CDR2 sequences are SGHRS and YFSETQ. The CDR3 DNA is TGCGCCAGCAGCCAGGCCCCACAGGGTGGGACCTATAATTCACCCCTCCACTTT. Encoded protein: CASSQAPQGGTYNSPLHF.

The V call is TRBV5-4, the J call TRBJ2-3; TRBD1 agrees at 7 bases. Germline V gives CDR1 SGHNT, CDR2 YYREEE (reference sequence). V trimming: 3 bases; J trimming: 3 bases; junction bases outside the gene matches: 10. The CDR3 contains 16 residues. The CDR3: CASSSLQGWGTDTQYF. DNA of the CDR3: TGTGCCAGCAGCTCCCTACAGGGGTGGGGGACAGATACGCAGTATTTT.

The V call is TRBV9, the J call TRBJ2-3, with D tentatively TRBD1 or TRBD2 (5 bases each). With 3 bases removed from V and 2 bases from J, the gap between germline ends came to 13 bases. Germline V CDR1 and CDR2: SGDLS, YYNGEE. The CDR3 has 15 residues. CDR3 residues: CASSGRGAHTDTQYF. The CDR3 DNA sequence: TGTGCCAGCAGCGGAAGAGGGGCACACACAGATACGCAGTATTTT.

The V call is TRBV4-1, the J call TRBJ1-3; weak D call: TRBD1 (5 bases). The germline CDR1 and CDR2 sequences are MGHRA and YSYEKL. V lost 1 base and J lost 6, with 25 bases in between. This CDR3 comprises 19 residues. This CDR3 is CASSQVLGSGTAYENTIYF. CDR3 nucleotide sequence: TGCGCCAGCAGCCAAGTTTTAGGAAGCGGGACCGCGTACGAAAACACCATATATTTT.

The chain carries TRBV6-5 and TRBJ1-3; D is unclear. V lost 0 bases and J lost 2, with 8 bases in between. The germline CDR1 and CDR2 sequences are MNHEY and SVGAGI. The length of the CDR3 is 15 residues. The CDR3 sequence: CASSYSTGAGNTIYF. CDR3 coding DNA: TGTGCCAGCAGTTACTCTACTGGAGCTGGAAACACCATATATTTT.

The chain joins TRBV3-1 (or the pseudogene TRBV3-2) to TRBJ2-4, with D hard to call. The CDR3 contains 17 residues. Trimming took off 0 bases at V and 0 bases at J, with 12 bases between the two ends. Germline V gene data show CDR1 as LGHDT and CDR2 as YNNKEL (reference sequence). CDR3 in DNA: TGTGCCAGCAGCCAAGATCCCCTGGGTGTAGCCAAAAACATTCAGTACTTC. Translating gives CASSQDPLGVAKNIQYF.

This clone was seen a handful of times. The chain links TRBV6-6 to TRBJ1-2; the match to TRBD1 covers 11 bases. V lost 0 bases, J lost 7 bases, and 7 bases stayed unmatched. Germline values: CDR1 MNHNY, CDR2 SVGAGI (reference sequence). CDR3 length equals 16 residues. In DNA form, the CDR3 reads TGTGCCAGCAGTTACTCGGACAGGGGGCGCCCGGTTGGCTACACCTTC. Residues: CASSYSDRGRPVGYTF.

The chain is built from TRBV10-2 and TRBJ2-5; 7 nucleotides agree with TRBD1. CDR1 WSHSY and CDR2 SAAADI come from the germline V gene. The trim removed 4 bases at V and 1 base at J, leaving 3 bases unmatched. The CDR3 runs 14 residues. Here the CDR3 reads CASSATGVQETQYF. The DNA of the CDR3 is TGCGCCAGCAGTGCCACAGGGGTCCAAGAGACCCAGTACTTC.

The gene calls are TRBV6-2 or TRBV6-3 and TRBJ1-2; D may be TRBD1 (6 bases). This CDR3 comprises 16 residues. Germline V gene sequence: CDR1 MNHEY, CDR2 SVGEGT. Trimming took off 6 bases at V and 0 bases at J, with 17 bases between the two ends. CDR3 sequence reads: CASSRTGTQSNYGYTF. The CDR3 DNA follows: TGTGCCAGCAGCCGTACCGGGACACAATCTAACTATGGCTACACCTTC.